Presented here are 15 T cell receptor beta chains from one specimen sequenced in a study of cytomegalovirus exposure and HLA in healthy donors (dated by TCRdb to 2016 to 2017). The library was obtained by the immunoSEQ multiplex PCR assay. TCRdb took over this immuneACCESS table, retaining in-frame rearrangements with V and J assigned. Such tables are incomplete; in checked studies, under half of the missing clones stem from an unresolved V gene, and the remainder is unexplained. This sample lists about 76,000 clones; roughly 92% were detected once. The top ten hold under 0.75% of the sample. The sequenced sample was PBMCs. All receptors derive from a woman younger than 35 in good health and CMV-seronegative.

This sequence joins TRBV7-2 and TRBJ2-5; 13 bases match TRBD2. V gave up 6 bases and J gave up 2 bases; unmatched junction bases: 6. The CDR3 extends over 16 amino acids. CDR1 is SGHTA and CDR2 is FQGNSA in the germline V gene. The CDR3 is CASSLGLAGRQETQYF. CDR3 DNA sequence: TGTGCCAGCAGTCTGGGACTAGCGGGGAGGCAAGAGACCCAGTACTTC.

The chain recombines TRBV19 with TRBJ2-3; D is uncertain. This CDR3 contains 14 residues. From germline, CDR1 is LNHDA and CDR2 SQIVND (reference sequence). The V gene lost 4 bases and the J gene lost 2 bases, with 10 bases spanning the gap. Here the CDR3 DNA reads TGTGCCAGTAGTACTCTAGAGTACACAGATACGCAGTATTTT. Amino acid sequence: CASSTLEYTDTQYF.

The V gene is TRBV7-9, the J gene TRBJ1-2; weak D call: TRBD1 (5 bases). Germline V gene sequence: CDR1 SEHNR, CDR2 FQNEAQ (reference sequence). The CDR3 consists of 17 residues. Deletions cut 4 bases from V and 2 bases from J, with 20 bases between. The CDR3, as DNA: TGTGCCAGCAGCTCGACAATATCGACAGACCGAAACTATGGCTACACCTTC. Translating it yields CASSSTISTDRNYGYTF.

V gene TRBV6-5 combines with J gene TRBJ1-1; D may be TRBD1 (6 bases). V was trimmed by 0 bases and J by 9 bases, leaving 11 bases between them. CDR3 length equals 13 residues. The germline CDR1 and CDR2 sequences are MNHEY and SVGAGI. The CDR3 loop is CASSYSAGGQAFF. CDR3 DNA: TGTGCCAGCAGTTACTCGGCGGGGGGCCAAGCTTTCTTT.

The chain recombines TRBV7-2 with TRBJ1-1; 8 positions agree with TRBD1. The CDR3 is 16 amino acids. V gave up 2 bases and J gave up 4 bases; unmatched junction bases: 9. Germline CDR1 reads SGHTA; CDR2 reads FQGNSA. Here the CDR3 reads CASSLSRTGPPTEAFF. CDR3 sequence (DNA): TGTGCCAGCAGCTTATCCAGGACAGGGCCCCCCACTGAAGCTTTCTTT.

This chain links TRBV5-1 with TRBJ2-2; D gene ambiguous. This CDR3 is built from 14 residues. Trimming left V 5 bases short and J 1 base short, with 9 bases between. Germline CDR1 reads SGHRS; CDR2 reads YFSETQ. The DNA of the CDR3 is TGCGCCAGCAGGGAACAGTGGAACACCGGGGAGCTGTTTTTT. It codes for CASREQWNTGELFF.

Here the CDR3 reads CASSEQSPAKNIQYF. CDR3 coding DNA: TGTGCCAGCAGTGAACAGTCCCCAGCCAAAAACATTCAGTACTTC. The chain couples TRBV28 to TRBJ2-4; D is undetermined. This CDR3 is 15 amino acids long. Germline CDR1 is MDHEN and CDR2 is SYDVKM. Trimming removed 5 bases from V and 0 bases from J, with 11 bases in between.

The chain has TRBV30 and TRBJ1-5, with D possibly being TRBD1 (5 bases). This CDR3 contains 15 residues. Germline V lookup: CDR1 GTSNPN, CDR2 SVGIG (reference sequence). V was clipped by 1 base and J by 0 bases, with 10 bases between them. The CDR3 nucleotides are TGTGCCTGGAGTGACACAGGTTATAGCAATCAGCCCCAGCATTTT. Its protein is CAWSDTGYSNQPQHF. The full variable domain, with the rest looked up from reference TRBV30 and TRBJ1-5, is SQTIHQWPATLVQPVGSPLSLECTVEGTSNPNLYWYRQAAGRGLQLLFYSVGIGQISSEVPQNLSASRPQDRQFILSSKKLLLSDSGFYLCAWSDTGYSNQPQHFGDGTRLSIL.

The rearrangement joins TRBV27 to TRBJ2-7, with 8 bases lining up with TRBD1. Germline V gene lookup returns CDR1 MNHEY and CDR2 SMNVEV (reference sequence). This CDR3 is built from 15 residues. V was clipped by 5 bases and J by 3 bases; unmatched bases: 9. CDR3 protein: CASSATRGTGYEQYF. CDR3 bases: TGTGCCAGCAGTGCAACTAGGGGGACAGGCTACGAGCAGTACTTC.

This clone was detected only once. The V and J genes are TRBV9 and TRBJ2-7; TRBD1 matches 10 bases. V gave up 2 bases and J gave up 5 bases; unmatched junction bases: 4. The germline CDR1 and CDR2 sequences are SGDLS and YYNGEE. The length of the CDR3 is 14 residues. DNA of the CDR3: TGTGCCAGCAGCGTGGACAGGGGGTTGGACGAGCAGTACTTC. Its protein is CASSVDRGLDEQYF. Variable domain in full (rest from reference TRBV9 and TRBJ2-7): DSGVTQTPKHLITATGQRVTLRCSPRSGDLSVYWYQQSLDQGLQFLIQYYNGEERAKGNILERFSAQQFPDLHSELNLSSLELGDSALYFCASSVDRGLDEQYFGPGTRLTVT.

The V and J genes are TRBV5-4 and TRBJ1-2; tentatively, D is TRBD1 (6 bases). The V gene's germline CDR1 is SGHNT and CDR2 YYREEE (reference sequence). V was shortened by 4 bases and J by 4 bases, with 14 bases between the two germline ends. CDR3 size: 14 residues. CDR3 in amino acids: CASSPRTVGYGYTF. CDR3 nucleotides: TGTGCCAGCAGCCCCAGGACAGTCGGCTATGGCTACACCTTC.

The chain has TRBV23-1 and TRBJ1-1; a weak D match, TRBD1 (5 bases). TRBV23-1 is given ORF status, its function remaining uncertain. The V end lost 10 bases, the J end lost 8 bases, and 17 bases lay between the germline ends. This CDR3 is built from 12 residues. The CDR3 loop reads CATPNRQYEAFF. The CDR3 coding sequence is TGCGCCACCCCAAATAGACAGTACGAAGCTTTCTTT.

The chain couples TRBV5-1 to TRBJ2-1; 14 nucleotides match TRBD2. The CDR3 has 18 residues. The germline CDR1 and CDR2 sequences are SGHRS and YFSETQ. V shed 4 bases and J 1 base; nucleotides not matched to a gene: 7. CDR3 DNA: TGCGCCAGCAGCACCCGACTAGCGGGGGGGCTATCCTACAATGAGCAGTTCTTC. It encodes CASSTRLAGGLSYNEQFF.

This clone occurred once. The CDR3 loop reads CASSEQGTSGGPIYNEQFF. The CDR3, as DNA: TGTGCCAGCAGTGAACAAGGGACTAGCGGGGGGCCCATATACAATGAGCAGTTCTTC. The chain employs TRBV6-1 and TRBJ2-1; 15 bases fit TRBD2. The CDR3 has 19 residues. Losses at the gene ends were 2 bases for V and 4 bases for J; bases not matched to a gene: 9. From germline, CDR1 is MNHNS and CDR2 SASEGT.

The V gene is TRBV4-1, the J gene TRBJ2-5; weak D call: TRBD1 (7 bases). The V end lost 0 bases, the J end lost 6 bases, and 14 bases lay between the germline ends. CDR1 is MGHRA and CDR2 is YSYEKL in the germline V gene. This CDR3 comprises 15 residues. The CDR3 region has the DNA TGCGCCAGCAGCCAAGACGGAGGGGGCAGAAAGACCCAGTACTTC. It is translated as CASSQDGGGRKTQYF.